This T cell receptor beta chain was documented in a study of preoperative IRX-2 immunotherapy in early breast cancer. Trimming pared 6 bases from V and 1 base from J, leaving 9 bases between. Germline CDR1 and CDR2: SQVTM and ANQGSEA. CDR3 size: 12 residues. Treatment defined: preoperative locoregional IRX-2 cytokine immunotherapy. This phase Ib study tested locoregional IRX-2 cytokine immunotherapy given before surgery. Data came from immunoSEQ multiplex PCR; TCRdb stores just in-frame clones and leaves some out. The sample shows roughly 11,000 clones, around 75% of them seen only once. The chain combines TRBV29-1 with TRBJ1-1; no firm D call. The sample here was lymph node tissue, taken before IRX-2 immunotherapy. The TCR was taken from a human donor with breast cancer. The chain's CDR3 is CSVGNTNTEAFF. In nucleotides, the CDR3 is TGCAGCGTGGGGAATACGAACACTGAAGCTTTCTTT.